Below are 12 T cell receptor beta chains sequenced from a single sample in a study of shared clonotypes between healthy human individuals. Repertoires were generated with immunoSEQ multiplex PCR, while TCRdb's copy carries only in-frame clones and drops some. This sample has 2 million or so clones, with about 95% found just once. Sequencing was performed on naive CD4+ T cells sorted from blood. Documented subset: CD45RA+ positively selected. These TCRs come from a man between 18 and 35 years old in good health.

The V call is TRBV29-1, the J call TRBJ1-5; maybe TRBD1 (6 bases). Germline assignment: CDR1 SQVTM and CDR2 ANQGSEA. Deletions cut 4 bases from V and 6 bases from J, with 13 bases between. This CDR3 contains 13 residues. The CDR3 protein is CSVATGGGQPQHF. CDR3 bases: TGCAGCGTTGCGACAGGCGGGGGTCAGCCCCAGCATTTT.

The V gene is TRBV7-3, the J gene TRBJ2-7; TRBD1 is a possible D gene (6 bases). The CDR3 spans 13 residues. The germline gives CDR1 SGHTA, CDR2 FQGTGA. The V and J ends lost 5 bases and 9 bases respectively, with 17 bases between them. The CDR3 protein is CASSLRPGHLQYF. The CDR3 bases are TGTGCCAGCAGCCTCCGACCGGGACACTTGCAGTACTTC. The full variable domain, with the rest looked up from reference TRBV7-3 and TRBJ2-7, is GAGVSQTPSNKVTEKGKYVELRCDPISGHTALYWYRQSLGQGPEFLIYFQGTGAADDSGLPNDRFFAVRPEGSVSTLKIQRTERGDSAVYLCASSLRPGHLQYFGPGTRLTVT.

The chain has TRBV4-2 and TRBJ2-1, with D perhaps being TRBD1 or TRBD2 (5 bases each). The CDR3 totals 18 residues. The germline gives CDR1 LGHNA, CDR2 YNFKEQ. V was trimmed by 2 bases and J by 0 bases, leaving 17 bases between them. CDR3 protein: CASSQRPGTKSSYNEQFF. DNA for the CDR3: TGTGCCAGCAGCCAAAGACCCGGGACGAAGAGCTCCTACAATGAGCAGTTCTTC.

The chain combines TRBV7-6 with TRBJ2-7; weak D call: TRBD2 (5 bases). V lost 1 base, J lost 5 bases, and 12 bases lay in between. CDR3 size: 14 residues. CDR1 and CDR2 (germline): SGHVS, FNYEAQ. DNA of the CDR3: TGTGCCAGCAGCTTAGTCGGGGTAGTCGACGAGCAGTACTTC. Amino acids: CASSLVGVVDEQYF.

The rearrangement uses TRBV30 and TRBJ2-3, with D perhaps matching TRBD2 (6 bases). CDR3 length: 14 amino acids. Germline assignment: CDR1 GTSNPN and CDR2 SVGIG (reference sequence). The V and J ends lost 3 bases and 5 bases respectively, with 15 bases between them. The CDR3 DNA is TGTGCCTGGAGGACGGCTACCGGGGGAGATACGCAGTATTTT. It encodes CAWRTATGGDTQYF.

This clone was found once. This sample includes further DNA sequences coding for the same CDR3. CDR3 residues: CASSLDGSSNQPQHF. CDR3 DNA: TGTGCCAGCAGCTTAGATGGCAGTAGCAATCAGCCCCAGCATTTT. The J gene is TRBJ1-5, the V gene TRBV11-2; D gene ambiguous. Deletions cut 0 bases from V and 0 bases from J, with 6 bases between. The CDR3 is made up of 15 amino acids. CDR1 SGHAT and CDR2 FQNNGV come from the germline V gene.

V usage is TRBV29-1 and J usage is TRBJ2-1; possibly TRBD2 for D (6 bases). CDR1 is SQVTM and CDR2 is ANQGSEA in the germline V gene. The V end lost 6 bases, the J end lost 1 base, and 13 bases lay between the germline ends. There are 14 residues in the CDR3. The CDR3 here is CSVVTGTSYNEQFF. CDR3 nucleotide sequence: TGCAGCGTGGTAACCGGGACTTCCTACAATGAGCAGTTCTTC.

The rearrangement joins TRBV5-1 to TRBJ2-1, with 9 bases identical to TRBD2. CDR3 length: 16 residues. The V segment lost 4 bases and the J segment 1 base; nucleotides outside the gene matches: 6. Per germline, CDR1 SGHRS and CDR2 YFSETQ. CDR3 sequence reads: CASSVLAGESYNEQFF. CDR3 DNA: TGCGCCAGCAGCGTACTAGCGGGTGAATCCTACAATGAGCAGTTCTTC. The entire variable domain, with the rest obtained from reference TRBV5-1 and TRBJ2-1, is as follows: KAGVTQTPRYLIKTRGQQVTLSCSPISGHRSVSWYQQTPGQGLQFLFEYFSETQRNKGNFPGRFSGRQFSNSRSEMNVSTLELGDSALYLCASSVLAGESYNEQFFGPGTRLTVL.

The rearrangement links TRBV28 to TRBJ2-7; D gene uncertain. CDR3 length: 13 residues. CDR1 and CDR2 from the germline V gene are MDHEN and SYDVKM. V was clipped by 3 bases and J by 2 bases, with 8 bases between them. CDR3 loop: CASSFPRTYEQYF. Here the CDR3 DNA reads TGTGCCAGCAGTTTTCCAAGGACCTACGAGCAGTACTTC.

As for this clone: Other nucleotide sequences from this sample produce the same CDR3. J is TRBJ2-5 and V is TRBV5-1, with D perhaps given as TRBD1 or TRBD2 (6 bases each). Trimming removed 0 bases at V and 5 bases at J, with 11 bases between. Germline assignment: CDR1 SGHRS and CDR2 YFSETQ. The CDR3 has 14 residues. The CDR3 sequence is CASSLEGGWETQYF. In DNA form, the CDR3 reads TGCGCCAGCAGCTTGGAGGGGGGCTGGGAGACCCAGTACTTC.

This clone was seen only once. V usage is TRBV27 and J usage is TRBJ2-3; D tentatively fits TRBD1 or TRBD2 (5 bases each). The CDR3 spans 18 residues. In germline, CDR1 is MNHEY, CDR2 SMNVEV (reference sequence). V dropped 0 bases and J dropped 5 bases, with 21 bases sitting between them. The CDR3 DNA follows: TGTGCCAGCAGTTTATCGGACTCAAGGGGCAGAGTATTAGATACGCAGTATTTT. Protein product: CASSLSDSRGRVLDTQYF.

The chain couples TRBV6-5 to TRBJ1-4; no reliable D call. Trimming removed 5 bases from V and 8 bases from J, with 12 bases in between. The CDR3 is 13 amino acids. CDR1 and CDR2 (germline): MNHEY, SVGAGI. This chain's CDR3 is CASSRTDGEKLFF. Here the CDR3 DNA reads TGTGCCAGCAGTCGGACCGATGGAGAAAAACTGTTTTTT.